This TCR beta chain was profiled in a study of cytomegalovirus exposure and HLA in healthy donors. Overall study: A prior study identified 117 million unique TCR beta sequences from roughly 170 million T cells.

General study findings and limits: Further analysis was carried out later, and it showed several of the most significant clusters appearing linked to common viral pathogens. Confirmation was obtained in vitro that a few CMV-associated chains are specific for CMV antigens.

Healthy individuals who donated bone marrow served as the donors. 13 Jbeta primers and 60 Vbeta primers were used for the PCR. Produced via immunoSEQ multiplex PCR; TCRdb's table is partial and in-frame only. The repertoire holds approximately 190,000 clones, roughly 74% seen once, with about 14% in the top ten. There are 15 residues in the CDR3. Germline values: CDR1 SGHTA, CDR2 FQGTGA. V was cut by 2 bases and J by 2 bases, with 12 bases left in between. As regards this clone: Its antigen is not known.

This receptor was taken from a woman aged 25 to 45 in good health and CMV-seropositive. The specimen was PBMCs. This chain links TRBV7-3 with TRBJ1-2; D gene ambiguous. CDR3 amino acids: CASSLSGAGNYGYTF. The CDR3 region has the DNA TGTGCCAGCAGCTTATCCGGCGCGGGGAACTATGGCTACACCTTC.